The rows below give T cell receptor beta chains drawn from one sample of a study of CD8+ T cells in alopecia areata. Repertoires were generated with immunoSEQ multiplex PCR, while TCRdb's copy carries only in-frame clones and drops some. Here the sample spans about 210,000 clones, roughly two fifths being singletons. The specimen comprised CD4+ T cells sorted from blood, sampled between weeks 30 and 35, from a patient treated with tofacitinib. The receptors come from a human donor with alopecia areata. The CDR3 runs from the conserved cysteine through the conserved F or W. D genes are given only for firm matches. Where a row states a size, it is once, few, many or the class of an expanded clone; other rows omit it.

v_gene	d_gene	abundance	j_gene	CDR3aa	CDR3nt
TRBV2	NA	NA	TRBJ2-5	CASGTDLQETQYF	TGTGCCAGCGGTACGGACTTACAAGAGACCCAGTACTTC
TRBV7-9	NA	few	TRBJ1-2	CASSLATGKSYGYTF	TGTGCCAGCAGCTTAGCGACAGGAAAATCGTACGGCTACACCTTC
TRBV9	NA	few	TRBJ1-4	CASSAGTAKLGELFF	TGTGCCAGCAGCGCCGGGACGGCCAAGCTCGGCGAACTGTTTTTT
TRBV7-3	NA	NA	TRBJ1-2	CASSPEGVSGYTF	TGTGCCAGCAGCCCCGAAGGGGTCTCTGGCTACACCTTC
TRBV6-4	NA	few	TRBJ2-7	CASSVEEGPYEQYF	TGTGCCAGCAGTGTAGAAGAGGGACCTTACGAGCAGTACTTC
TRBV7-9	NA	few	TRBJ1-1	CASCPTQGTEAFF	TGTGCCAGCTGTCCGACTCAGGGCACTGAAGCTTTCTTT
TRBV7-2	TRBD1	few	TRBJ2-4	CASSPRTGGYIQYF	TGTGCCAGCAGCCCCAGGACAGGGGGTTACATTCAGTACTTC
TRBV29-1	TRBD1	NA	TRBJ2-1	CSVGGQGGNEQFF	TGCAGCGTTGGAGGACAGGGGGGCAATGAGCAGTTCTTC
TRBV9	NA	few	TRBJ2-7	CASSVAFEQYF	TGTGCCAGCAGCGTAGCCTTCGAGCAGTACTTC
TRBV5-4	TRBD1	NA	TRBJ1-5	CASSMDRGNQPQHF	TGTGCCAGCAGCATGGACAGGGGCAATCAGCCCCAGCATTTT
TRBV4-1	TRBD2	NA	TRBJ2-3	CASSQAAGTSADTQYF	TGCGCCAGCAGCCAAGCCGCCGGGACTAGCGCAGATACGCAGTATTTT
TRBV29-1	NA	NA	TRBJ1-3	CSVAVPSGNTIYF	TGCAGCGTCGCGGTCCCCTCTGGAAACACCATATATTTT
TRBV6-6	NA	few	TRBJ1-1	CASAGQKNTEAFF	TGTGCCAGCGCCGGACAGAAGAACACTGAAGCTTTCTTT
TRBV5-1	TRBD1	few	TRBJ1-1	CASSLLGTATEAFF	TGCGCCAGCAGCTTGTTGGGGACAGCCACTGAAGCTTTCTTT
TRBV2	TRBD2	NA	TRBJ2-7	CASRGLAGSYEQYF	TGTGCCAGCAGAGGACTAGCGGGATCCTACGAGCAGTACTTC
TRBV29-1	NA	few	TRBJ1-2	CSVLGRNYYTF	TGCAGCGTCCTGGGACGTAACTACTACACCTTC
TRBV7-9	NA	NA	TRBJ2-7	CASSPRQVFYEQYF	TGTGCCAGCAGCCCTAGACAGGTTTTCTACGAGCAGTACTTC
TRBV29-1	TRBD2	few	TRBJ2-1	CSVGRLAGGQSSYNEQFF	TGCAGCGTTGGGAGACTAGCGGGGGGCCAGAGCTCCTACAATGAGCAGTTCTTC
TRBV23-1	NA	few	TRBJ2-1	CASSQSVTGKKNNEQFF	TGCGCCAGCAGTCAATCAGTAACAGGGAAAAAAAACAATGAGCAGTTCTTC
TRBV6-1	TRBD1	NA	TRBJ1-2	CASSEVQGISYGYTF	TGTGCCAGCAGTGAAGTACAGGGGATTAGCTATGGCTACACCTTC
TRBV5-1	TRBD2	NA	TRBJ2-1	CASSFSGRGGNEQFF	TGCGCCAGCAGCTTTAGCGGGAGAGGGGGCAATGAGCAGTTCTTC
TRBV28	TRBD2	few	TRBJ2-4	CASSRFGGANIQYF	TGTGCCAGCAGCCGCTTCGGGGGGGCGAACATTCAGTACTTC
TRBV19	NA	NA	TRBJ1-5	CASTGGAQPQHF	TGTGCCAGTACCGGGGGGGCACAGCCCCAGCATTTT
TRBV29-1	NA	NA	TRBJ2-7	CSVEAGRRYEQYF	TGCAGCGTTGAAGCCGGCCGACGCTACGAGCAGTACTTC
TRBV5-1	TRBD2	NA	TRBJ2-1	CASSLVGETSGSRKDEQFF	TGCGCCAGCAGCTTGGTAGGTGAGACTAGCGGGAGCAGAAAGGATGAGCAGTTCTTC
TRBV11-2	TRBD2	NA	TRBJ2-1	CASSLRTGSGKNEQFF	TGTGCCAGCAGCTTACGTACGGGTAGCGGGAAGAATGAGCAGTTCTTC
TRBV30	NA	NA	TRBJ1-2	CAWSGYREFYGYTF	TGTGCCTGGAGTGGGTACAGGGAGTTCTATGGCTACACCTTC
TRBV30	NA	NA	TRBJ2-3	CAWSVLRGATDTQYF	TGTGCCTGGAGTGTACTTAGGGGGGCCACAGATACGCAGTATTTT
TRBV5-4	NA	few	TRBJ2-1	CASSSRQATSRLGEQFF	TGTGCCAGCAGCTCCCGACAGGCCACTTCCCGGCTAGGTGAGCAGTTCTTC
TRBV25-1	NA	few	TRBJ2-1	CASSVNNEQFF	TGTGCCAGCAGTGTTAACAATGAGCAGTTCTTC
TRBV6-5	NA	NA	TRBJ1-2	CASSFLPQGFGYTF	TGTGCCAGCAGCTTCCTACCTCAGGGGTTTGGCTACACCTTC
TRBV27	TRBD1	few	TRBJ2-7	CASSSTGGQEQYF	TGTGCCAGCAGTTCTACAGGGGGCCAGGAGCAGTACTTC
TRBV7-9	TRBD1	many	TRBJ1-2	CASSLAGTAEGYTF	TGTGCCAGCAGCTTAGCGGGGACAGCTGAGGGCTACACCTTC
TRBV5-1	NA	few	TRBJ1-2	CASSLGSDGNYGYTF	TGCGCCAGCAGCTTGGGCTCGGACGGGAATTATGGCTACACCTTC
TRBV4-1	NA	NA	TRBJ2-3	CASSQTLDTQYF	TGCGCCAGCAGCCAAACACTAGATACGCAGTATTTT
TRBV14	NA	NA	TRBJ1-2	CASSQGRYGYTF	TGTGCCAGCAGCCAAGGACGATATGGCTACACCTTC
TRBV6-4	NA	NA	TRBJ1-2	CASSDDGKVGYGYTF	TGTGCCAGCAGTGACGATGGGAAGGTCGGCTATGGCTACACCTTC
TRBV5-4	TRBD2	few	TRBJ2-7	CASSPQGGGSSYEQYF	TGTGCCAGCAGCCCCCAGGGCGGGGGAAGCTCCTACGAGCAGTACTTC